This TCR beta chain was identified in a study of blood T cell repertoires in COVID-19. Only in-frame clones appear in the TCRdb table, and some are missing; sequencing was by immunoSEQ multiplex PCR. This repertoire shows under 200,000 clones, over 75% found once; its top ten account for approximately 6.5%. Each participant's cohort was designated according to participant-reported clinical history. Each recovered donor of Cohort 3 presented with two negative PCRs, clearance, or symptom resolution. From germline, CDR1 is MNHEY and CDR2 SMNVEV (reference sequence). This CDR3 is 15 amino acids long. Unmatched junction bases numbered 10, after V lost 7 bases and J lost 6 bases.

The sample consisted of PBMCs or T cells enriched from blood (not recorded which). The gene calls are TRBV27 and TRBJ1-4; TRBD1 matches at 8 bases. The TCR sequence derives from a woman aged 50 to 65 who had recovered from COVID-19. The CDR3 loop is CASKPWTGKDEKLFF. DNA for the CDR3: TGTGCCAGCAAACCTTGGACAGGGAAGGATGAAAAACTGTTTTTT.